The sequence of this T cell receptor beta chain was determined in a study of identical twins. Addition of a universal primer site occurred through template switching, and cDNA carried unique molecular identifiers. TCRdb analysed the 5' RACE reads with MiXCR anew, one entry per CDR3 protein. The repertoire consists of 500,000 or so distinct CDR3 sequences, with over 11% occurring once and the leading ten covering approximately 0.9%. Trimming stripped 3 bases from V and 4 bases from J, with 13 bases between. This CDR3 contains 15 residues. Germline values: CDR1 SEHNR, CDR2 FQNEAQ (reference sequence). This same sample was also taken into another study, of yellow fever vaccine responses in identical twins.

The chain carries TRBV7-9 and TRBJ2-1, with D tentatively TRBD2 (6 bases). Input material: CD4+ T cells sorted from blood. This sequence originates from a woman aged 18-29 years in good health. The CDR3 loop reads CASSLGLNKYNEQFF. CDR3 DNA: TGTGCCAGCAGCTTGGGACTGAACAAGTACAATGAGCAGTTCTTC.